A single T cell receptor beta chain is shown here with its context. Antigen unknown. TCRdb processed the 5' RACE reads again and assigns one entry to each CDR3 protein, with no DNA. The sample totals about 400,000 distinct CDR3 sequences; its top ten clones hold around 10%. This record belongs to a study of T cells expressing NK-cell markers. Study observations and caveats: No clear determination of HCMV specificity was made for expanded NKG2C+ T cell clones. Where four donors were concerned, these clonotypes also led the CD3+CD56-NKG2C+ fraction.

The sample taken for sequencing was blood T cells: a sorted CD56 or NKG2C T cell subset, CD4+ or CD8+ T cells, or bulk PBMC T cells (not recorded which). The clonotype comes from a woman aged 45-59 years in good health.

The CDR3 here is CASTGGSYNEQFF. The V call is TRBV7-8, the J call TRBJ2-1; TCRdb's D call of TRBD1 is untestable without DNA. The CDR3 covers 13 residues. CDR1 is SGHVS, CDR2 FQNEAQ, per germline.